Each of the 31 T cell receptor beta chains below was sequenced from the same sample in a study of shared clonotypes between healthy human individuals. Produced via immunoSEQ multiplex PCR; TCRdb's table is partial and in-frame only. Among around 2,000,000 clones listed, under 95% were seen once. Terminally differentiated effector memory CD45RA+ cells were excluded by CCR7 positive selection of CD45RO-negative cells. Sequencing was done on a sample of naive CD8+ T cells from PBMCs. The receptor source for this set is a man younger than 35 in good health. Some clones in this sample may be carry-over from other donors' samples.

This clone occurred a few times. The chain is built from TRBV11-2 and TRBJ1-3; no definite D call. CDR1 is SGHAT, CDR2 FQNNGV, per germline. V shed 3 bases and J shed 3 bases, with 3 bases lying between them. The CDR3 is 12 amino acids. CDR3 sequence (DNA): TGTGCCAGCAGCTTCGGTGGAAACACCATATATTTT. This gives the protein CASSFGGNTIYF.

This rearrangement joins TRBV10-3 to TRBJ1-1, with unresolved D. The germline V gene has CDR1 ENHRY and CDR2 SYGVKD. Trimming pared 11 bases from V and 3 bases from J, leaving 16 bases between. The CDR3 contains 13 residues. The CDR3 region is CAARRGEYTEAFF. Written as DNA, the CDR3 is TGTGCCGCCCGGCGCGGAGAGTACACTGAAGCTTTCTTT.

This clone showed up just a few times. This CDR3 is also generated by other DNA sequences in the sample. The chain combines TRBV5-1 with TRBJ1-5, with TRBD1 matching over 7 bases. The CDR3 sequence is 14 residues long. CDR1 is SGHRS and CDR2 is YFSETQ in the germline V gene. V shed 2 bases and J 6 bases; nucleotides not matched to a gene: 5. The CDR3 coding sequence is TGCGCCAGCAGCTTACGACAGGGAGGTCAGCCCCAGCATTTT. Translated, it gives CASSLRQGGQPQHF.

The chain uses TRBV10-2 and TRBJ2-7; 12 bases are shared with TRBD1. V shed 2 bases and J 6 bases; nucleotides not matched to a gene: 8. CDR1 and CDR2 from the germline V gene are WSHSY and SAAADI. The CDR3 spans 16 residues. CDR3 region: CASSEREGQGACEQYF. The CDR3 nucleotides are TGCGCCAGCAGTGAGCGGGAGGGACAGGGGGCCTGCGAGCAGTACTTC.

This sequence joins TRBV7-9 and TRBJ1-2, with D possibly TRBD1 on 5 matching bases. V was clipped by 4 bases and J by 8 bases, with 20 bases between them. There are 15 residues in the CDR3. Per germline, CDR1 SEHNR and CDR2 FQNEAQ (reference sequence). The DNA for the CDR3 is TGTGCCAGCAGCTCGGGGACTAGAGATCTAAACGGCTACACCTTC. Amino acid sequence: CASSSGTRDLNGYTF.

The rearrangement links TRBV19 to TRBJ1-4; D remains unclear. The CDR3 runs to 15 residues. Germline lookup yields CDR1 LNHDA and CDR2 SQIVND (reference sequence). Trimming removed 7 bases from V and 6 bases from J, with 18 bases in between. The CDR3 reads CASKFSALADEKLFF. For the CDR3, the DNA is TGTGCCAGTAAGTTCAGCGCCTTGGCGGATGAAAAACTGTTTTTT.

The J gene is TRBJ2-1, the V gene TRBV14; TRBD2 might be the D (6 bases). The CDR3 length is 14 residues. Germline values: CDR1 SGHDN, CDR2 FVKESK. The V gene lost 5 bases and the J gene lost 1 base, with 9 bases spanning the gap. CDR3 sequence (DNA): TGTGCCAGCAGCGCGCTAGCGTCCTACAATGAGCAGTTCTTC. Its translation: CASSALASYNEQFF.

The chain couples TRBV2 to TRBJ2-3; D possibly corresponds to TRBD1 (6 bases). The CDR3 consists of 15 residues. Per the germline V gene, CDR1 is SNHLY and CDR2 is FYNNEI. The ends were cut back, 6 bases at V and 4 bases at J, with 17 bases in the middle. CDR3 protein: CASSAVQGRADTQYF. The CDR3 DNA is TGTGCCAGCAGCGCAGTACAGGGTCGGGCAGATACGCAGTATTTT.

DNA of the CDR3: TGTGCCGGGGGGGATAGCATTTACGAGCAGTACTTC. Its protein product is CAGGDSIYEQYF. The chain uses TRBV6-6 and TRBJ2-7; 7 nucleotides agree with TRBD2. In germline, CDR1 is MNHNY, CDR2 SVGAGI (reference sequence). CDR3 size: 12 residues. J was trimmed by 4 bases and V by 11 bases; bases with no gene match: 8.

This sequence joins TRBV5-8 and TRBJ2-7; D is perhaps TRBD1 (7 bases). The germline CDR1 and CDR2 sequences are SGHTS and YDEGEE. V lost 4 bases and J lost 1, with 15 bases in between. This CDR3 is built from 15 residues. As DNA, the CDR3 is TGTGCCAGCAGCGCGCGGGACAGACCATCCTACGAGCAGTACTTC. It encodes CASSARDRPSYEQYF.

The chain has TRBV28 and TRBJ1-1; tentatively, D is TRBD1 (6 bases). The CDR3 has 16 amino acids. Germline CDR1 is MDHEN and CDR2 is SYDVKM. The germline V and J ends were trimmed by 11 bases and 0 bases, with 22 bases remaining between them. CDR3 loop: CACQPHRELMNTEAFF. The CDR3 DNA reads TGTGCCTGCCAACCCCACAGGGAACTCATGAACACTGAAGCTTTCTTT.

The genes are TRBV7-8 and TRBJ2-7, with TRBD1 as a possible D gene (5 bases). The germline gives CDR1 SGHVS, CDR2 FQNEAQ. The V end lost 4 bases, the J end lost 4 bases, and 14 bases lay between the germline ends. The CDR3 has 14 residues. The CDR3 sequence: CASSSPRALYEQYF. In DNA form, the CDR3 reads TGTGCCAGCAGCTCCCCCAGGGCCCTTTACGAGCAGTACTTC.

This clone turned up a few times. The V gene is TRBV6-5, the J gene TRBJ2-5; D perhaps matches TRBD2 (5 bases). Looked up from germline, CDR1 is MNHEY and CDR2 is SVGAGI. The CDR3 is 14 amino acids. V shed 5 bases and J shed 2 bases, with 12 bases lying between them. This chain's CDR3 is CASSPLGPQETQYF. The CDR3, as DNA: TGTGCCAGCAGTCCACTAGGGCCACAAGAGACCCAGTACTTC.

This chain links TRBV19 with TRBJ1-1; 8 bases agree with TRBD1. Losses at the gene ends were 3 bases for V and 2 bases for J; bases not matched to a gene: 8. From germline, CDR1 is LNHDA and CDR2 SQIVND (reference sequence). The CDR3 runs 16 residues. As DNA, the CDR3 is TGTGCCAGTAGTATTAGTCGGGGACAGGTAAACACTGAAGCTTTCTTT. Translating it yields CASSISRGQVNTEAFF.

The J gene is TRBJ2-7, the V gene TRBV4-3; TRBD2 matches at 10 bases. CDR1 is LGHNA, CDR2 YSLEER, per germline. The CDR3 is 15 residues long. J lost 2 bases, V lost 1 base, and 2 bases had no gene match. In nucleotides, the CDR3 is TGCGCCAGCAGCCAAGTTCTAGCGGGGGCCTACGAGCAGTACTTC. This translates into CASSQVLAGAYEQYF.

The chain combines TRBV11-2 with TRBJ2-7; 8 bases are a match to TRBD1. Germline-derived CDR1 and CDR2 are SGHAT and FQNNGV. V lost 1 base, J lost 2 bases, and 1 base stayed unmatched. The CDR3 loop spans 14 amino acids. This chain's CDR3 is CASSLVDRAYEQYF. The DNA for the CDR3 is TGTGCCAGCAGCTTAGTGGACAGGGCCTACGAGCAGTACTTC. The full variable domain, rest sourced from reference TRBV11-2 and TRBJ2-7, is EAGVAQSPRYKIIEKRQSVAFWCNPISGHATLYWYQQILGQGPKLLIQFQNNGVVDDSQLPKDRFSAERLKGVDSTLKIQPAKLEDSAVYLCASSLVDRAYEQYFGPGTRLTVT.

In nucleotides, the CDR3 is TGTGCCAGCAGCTCCACGACCGGGACAGTAGAAAGCTCTGGGGCCAACGTCCTGACTTTC. Amino acids: CASSSTTGTVESSGANVLTF. This chain uses TRBV7-6 with TRBJ2-6; 7 nucleotides line up with TRBD1. V lost 4 bases to trimming and J lost 0 bases; unmatched junction nucleotides: 15. Per the germline V gene, CDR1 is SGHVS and CDR2 is FNYEAQ. The CDR3 sequence is 20 residues long.

This clone has just one count. Other DNA sequences of this sample code for an identical CDR3. The V call is TRBV9, the J call TRBJ1-1, with TRBD1 as a possible D gene (6 bases). The germline CDR1 and CDR2 sequences are SGDLS and YYNGEE. The V end was cut by 4 bases, the J end by 2 bases, with 9 bases between. CDR3 length: 13 amino acids. In DNA form, the CDR3 reads TGTGCCAGCAGCCCGGGGGCCAACACTGAAGCTTTCTTT. As protein: CASSPGANTEAFF. Full variable domain (missing parts from reference TRBV9 and TRBJ1-1): DSGVTQTPKHLITATGQRVTLRCSPRSGDLSVYWYQQSLDQGLQFLIQYYNGEERAKGNILERFSAQQFPDLHSELNLSSLELGDSALYFCASSPGANTEAFFGQGTRLTVV.

The chain uses TRBV7-2 and TRBJ1-4, with 8 bases aligning to TRBD1. The CDR3 sequence is 17 residues long. Germline loops: CDR1 SGHTA, CDR2 FQGNSA. Trimming took 1 base from V and 6 from J; bases not matched to a gene: 10. In DNA form, the CDR3 reads TGTGCCAGCAGCTTAGTCTTATTGCAGGGGGCAGATGAAAAACTGTTTTTT. It is translated as CASSLVLLQGADEKLFF.

Comment on this clone: Other nucleotide sequences in the sample specify the same CDR3. V is TRBV9 and J is TRBJ1-2, with a weak D call TRBD1 (6 bases). Germline V gene lookup returns CDR1 SGDLS and CDR2 YYNGEE. The CDR3 contains 14 residues. Trimming removed 3 bases from V and 5 bases from J, with 14 bases in between. This CDR3 is CASSGGQGPYGYTF. CDR3 coding DNA: TGTGCCAGCAGCGGGGGGCAGGGCCCTTATGGCTACACCTTC.

The gene calls are TRBV28 and TRBJ1-1, with 8 bases matching TRBD1. CDR3 length: 15 amino acids. The trim removed 1 base at V and 1 base at J, leaving 2 bases unmatched. The germline CDR1 and CDR2 sequences are MDHEN and SYDVKM. The DNA for the CDR3 is TGTGCCAGCAGTTTATTACAGGGGGAGAACACTGAAGCTTTCTTT. It translates to CASSLLQGENTEAFF.

V and J are TRBV28 and TRBJ2-1, with 9 bases that match TRBD2. The CDR3 contains 14 residues. V lost 3 bases, J lost 14 bases, and 11 bases stayed unmatched. CDR1 and CDR2 (germline): MDHEN, SYDVKM. CDR3 in amino acids: CASSLSLAGPIEFF. The CDR3 DNA follows: TGTGCCAGCAGTTTGTCTCTAGCGGGACCCATTGAGTTCTTC.

The genes are TRBV19 and TRBJ2-1; no firm D call. The germline gives CDR1 LNHDA, CDR2 SQIVND (reference sequence). This CDR3 has 13 amino acids. V was trimmed by 3 bases and J by 8 bases, leaving 11 bases between them. For the CDR3, the DNA is TGTGCCAGTAGTATGAGAGGTGTGGATGAGCAGTTCTTC. Translation gives CASSMRGVDEQFF.

In DNA, the CDR3 is TGTGCCAGCAGCCATAGAACAGATACGCAGTATTTT. Translating gives CASSHRTDTQYF. The genes are TRBV11-2 and TRBJ2-3; D ambiguous. V dropped 5 bases and J dropped 3 bases, with 6 bases sitting between them. This CDR3 spans 12 amino acids. CDR1 is SGHAT, CDR2 FQNNGV, per germline.

This clone was observed a handful of times. CDR3 DNA: TGTGCCAGCAGCTTAACTCCGGGGTCTCTAAGCTCTGGAAACACCATATATTTT. It encodes CASSLTPGSLSSGNTIYF. This chain links TRBV7-8 with TRBJ1-3; D not certain. Trimming cost V 2 bases and J 0 bases, with 17 bases left between them. Germline CDR1 reads SGHVS; CDR2 reads FQNEAQ. The CDR3 spans 18 residues.

This rearrangement joins TRBV27 to TRBJ2-7; D is possibly TRBD2 (6 bases). The germline gives CDR1 MNHEY, CDR2 SMNVEV (reference sequence). There are 14 residues in the CDR3. V shed 3 bases and J shed 3 bases, with 12 bases lying between them. DNA of the CDR3: TGTGCCAGCAGTTTTGGAGGGCAGGGCTACGAGCAGTACTTC. Amino acid sequence: CASSFGGQGYEQYF.

The V gene is TRBV7-6, the J gene TRBJ2-1; TRBD2 aligns across 10 bases. J lost 5 bases, V lost 5 bases, and 3 bases had no gene match. CDR3 size: 14 residues. Germline CDR1 is SGHVS and CDR2 is FNYEAQ. As DNA, the CDR3 is TGTGCCAGCAGCGGACTAGCGGAGAACAATGAGCAGTTCTTC. Amino acids: CASSGLAENNEQFF.

The chain joins TRBV27 to TRBJ2-1, with D perhaps TRBD1 (5 bases). Germline V lookup: CDR1 MNHEY, CDR2 SMNVEV (reference sequence). This CDR3 is built from 17 residues. The germline V and J ends were trimmed by 5 bases and 2 bases, with 19 bases remaining between them. The DNA of the CDR3 is TGTGCCAGCAGTCCTCCCGCGACAGCTTTAACCTACAATGAGCAGTTCTTC. Encoded protein: CASSPPATALTYNEQFF.

The chain is built from TRBV29-1 and TRBJ1-2; D possibly corresponds to TRBD1 (6 bases). V was shortened by 0 bases and J by 4 bases, with 15 bases between the two germline ends. Per germline, CDR1 SQVTM and CDR2 ANQGSEA. The CDR3 sequence is 15 residues long. DNA for the CDR3: TGCAGCGTTGAAGATCAGGCAGGGGCCCCCTATGGCTACACCTTC. Translation gives CSVEDQAGAPYGYTF. The full variable domain, in which reference TRBV29-1 and TRBJ1-2 provide the parts outside the CDR3, is SAVISQKPSRDICQRGTSLTIQCQVDSQVTMMFWYRQQPGQSLTLIATANQGSEATYESGFVIDKFPISRPNLTFSTLTVSNMSPEDSSIYLCSVEDQAGAPYGYTFGSGTRLTVV.

CDR3 coding DNA: TGCGCCAGCAGCCAACGGGAAAGCTCCGGAAACACCATATATTTT. Amino acids: CASSQRESSGNTIYF. V is TRBV4-1 and J is TRBJ1-3; no definite D call. Between the trimmed V and J ends, which lost 2 bases and 4 bases, there was a span of 12 bases. From germline, CDR1 is MGHRA and CDR2 YSYEKL. The CDR3 contains 15 residues.

The chain is built from TRBV2 and TRBJ2-7; D not resolved. Germline V gene sequence: CDR1 SNHLY, CDR2 FYNNEI. The CDR3 covers 15 residues. The V and J ends lost 3 bases and 3 bases respectively, with 15 bases between them. CDR3 nucleotide sequence: TGTGCCAGCAGTGAGGGGTCCTCGTGGGTCTACGAGCAGTACTTC. Its translation: CASSEGSSWVYEQYF.